The 21 T cell receptor beta chains presented below share a single source sample, sequenced in a study of blood T cell repertoires in COVID-19. The protocol was immunoSEQ multiplex PCR, while the TCRdb copy is restricted to in-frame clones and leaves out a portion. This table holds hundreds of thousands of clones, more than 80% found once. The sequenced sample consisted of peripheral blood. The source of these receptors is a young woman with active or convalescent COVID-19.

This chain links TRBV7-9 with TRBJ2-1; 8 positions agree with TRBD2. With V trimmed by 2 bases and J by 8 bases, 11 bases remained unmatched. Germline V gene lookup returns CDR1 SEHNR and CDR2 FQNEAQ (reference sequence). The CDR3 runs to 16 residues. CDR3 residues: CASSLFLAGGNYEQFF. CDR3 sequence (DNA): TGTGCCAGCAGCTTATTTTTGGCGGGAGGAAACTATGAGCAGTTCTTC.

The chain is built from TRBV7-8 and TRBJ1-1; unclear D gene. The CDR3 totals 13 residues. CDR1 and CDR2 from the germline V gene are SGHVS and FQNEAQ. Trimming left V 5 bases short and J 6 bases short, with 13 bases between. For the CDR3, the DNA is TGTGCCAGCAGCCTCTCTCCGGGTTCTGAAGCTTTCTTT. Translation: CASSLSPGSEAFF.

V usage is TRBV4-1 and J usage is TRBJ1-3; 7 nucleotides align to TRBD1. The CDR3 has 15 amino acids. CDR1 and CDR2 from the germline V gene are MGHRA and YSYEKL. Trimming took 4 bases from V and 3 from J; bases not matched to a gene: 6. CDR3 DNA sequence: TGCGCCAGCAGCCTACCCGACAGGGATGGAAACACCATATATTTT. It is translated as CASSLPDRDGNTIYF.

This rearrangement joins TRBV29-1 to TRBJ2-7; 7 positions agree with TRBD1. Trimming removed 0 bases from V and 7 bases from J; junction bases left unmatched: 12. In germline, CDR1 is SQVTM, CDR2 ANQGSEA. The CDR3 consists of 15 residues. The DNA of the CDR3 is TGCAGCGTTGAAGATAGCGACAGGGCTCGGGGAGAGCAGTACTTC. As protein: CSVEDSDRARGEQYF.

Remarks on this clone: The same CDR3 can be traced to other DNA sequences in this sample. The chain carries TRBV5-1 and TRBJ2-7; TRBD1 agrees at 8 bases. CDR1 is SGHRS and CDR2 is YFSETQ in the germline V gene. This CDR3 spans 15 amino acids. With 4 bases clipped from V and 0 bases from J, the junction kept 6 bases outside the gene matches. The DNA of the CDR3 is TGCGCCAGCAGCCCCGGGACAGGAAGCTCCTACGAGCAGTACTTC. Its translation: CASSPGTGSSYEQYF. Complete variable domain (other parts from reference TRBV5-1 and TRBJ2-7): KAGVTQTPRYLIKTRGQQVTLSCSPISGHRSVSWYQQTPGQGLQFLFEYFSETQRNKGNFPGRFSGRQFSNSRSEMNVSTLELGDSALYLCASSPGTGSSYEQYFGPGTRLTVT.

The chain combines TRBV5-1 with TRBJ2-2; 11 bases match TRBD2. CDR3 length: 18 amino acids. Per the germline V gene, CDR1 is SGHRS and CDR2 is YFSETQ. Losses at the gene ends were 1 base for V and 1 base for J; bases not matched to a gene: 6. The CDR3 is CASSLFSGRGWNTGELFF. Written as DNA, the CDR3 is TGCGCCAGCAGCTTGTTTAGCGGGAGGGGCTGGAACACCGGGGAGCTGTTTTTT.

V and J are TRBV6-5 and TRBJ1-1; 9 bases fit TRBD1. Trimming at V came to 5 bases and at J to 5 bases, leaving 9 bases not matched to a gene. This CDR3 region has 15 residues. Germline CDR1 reads MNHEY; CDR2 reads SVGAGI. CDR3 bases: TGTGCCAGCAGTAAGGGGGACAGGGTAGGAACTGAAGCTTTCTTT. Amino acid sequence: CASSKGDRVGTEAFF.

The V and J genes are TRBV7-9 and TRBJ2-7, with TRBD1 matching over 8 bases. Trimming took 6 bases from V and 1 from J; bases not matched to a gene: 5. CDR1 is SEHNR, CDR2 FQNEAQ, per germline (reference sequence). This CDR3 comprises 14 residues. DNA of the CDR3: TGTGCCAGCAGACTGGACAGGGAGTCCTACGAGCAGTACTTC. As protein: CASRLDRESYEQYF.

The V and J genes are TRBV19 and TRBJ2-2; TRBD1 matches at 9 bases. The germline V gene has CDR1 LNHDA and CDR2 SQIVND (reference sequence). The CDR3 is 16 amino acids. The J segment lost 7 bases and the V segment lost 7 bases, leaving 13 bases of the junction unmatched. In DNA form, the CDR3 reads TGTGCCAGTAAAAAAGGGACAGGGCGAAATAGCGGGGAGCTGTTTTTT. It yields the protein CASKKGTGRNSGELFF.

This chain connects TRBV5-1 to TRBJ2-3; 10 bases are shared with TRBD2. Germline assignment: CDR1 SGHRS and CDR2 YFSETQ. Germline trimming cut 5 bases from V and 5 bases from J; bases unmatched to any gene: 11. The CDR3 is made up of 16 amino acids. CDR3 coding DNA: TGCGCCAGCAGTTCCAGTAGCGGGAGGCGCCTAGATACGCAGTATTTT. Protein: CASSSSSGRRLDTQYF.

This chain uses TRBV12-3 or TRBV12-4 with TRBJ2-5, with D unresolved. This CDR3 has 13 residues. Trimming cost V 4 bases and J 3 bases, with 9 bases left between them. The CDR3: CASSSPLEETQYF. In DNA, the CDR3 is TGTGCCAGCAGTTCACCACTGGAAGAGACCCAGTACTTC.

The J gene is TRBJ1-2, the V gene TRBV29-1; 9 bases align to TRBD1. Germline V gene data show CDR1 as SQVTM and CDR2 as ANQGSEA. This CDR3 has 14 residues. The V and J ends lost 7 bases and 8 bases, in that order; junction bases with no gene match: 14. CDR3 sequence: CSAGRQGGSGGYTF. The CDR3 DNA reads as TGCAGCGCCGGCCGACAGGGGGGGTCTGGAGGCTACACCTTC.

CDR3 nucleotide sequence: TGTGCCAGCAGGCGGGCTAGCTCCTACGAGCAGTACTTC. This gives the protein CASRRASSYEQYF. The chain couples TRBV7-9 to TRBJ2-7, with D perhaps TRBD2 (5 bases). With 6 bases removed from V and 0 bases from J, the gap between germline ends came to 9 bases. Germline lookup yields CDR1 SEHNR and CDR2 FQNEAQ (reference sequence). The CDR3 totals 13 residues.

The rearrangement uses TRBV6-5 and TRBJ1-1; tentative D call: TRBD1 (5 bases). The CDR3 runs to 13 residues. Germline values: CDR1 MNHEY, CDR2 SVGAGI. V gave up 7 bases and J gave up 6 bases, with 15 bases separating them. This chain's CDR3 is CASTRGGVSEAFF. The CDR3 coding sequence is TGTGCCAGCACTCGGGGGGGAGTGTCTGAAGCTTTCTTT.

V gene TRBV12-3 or TRBV12-4 combines with J gene TRBJ2-7; D uncertain. The ends were cut back, 2 bases at V and 2 bases at J, with 7 bases in the middle. The CDR3 is 13 residues long. The CDR3 spells CASSLSSTYEQYF. The CDR3 bases are TGTGCCAGCAGTTTATCCTCTACCTACGAGCAGTACTTC.

This clone was picked up one time. The chain uses TRBV10-3 and TRBJ2-5, with 12 bases that match TRBD2. CDR3 length equals 14 residues. Per germline, CDR1 ENHRY and CDR2 SYGVKD. The trim removed 9 bases at V and 9 bases at J, leaving 11 bases unmatched. The CDR3 reads CAISGTSGPGAQYF. CDR3 DNA sequence: TGTGCCATATCCGGGACTAGCGGGCCGGGTGCCCAGTACTTC.

The chain couples TRBV10-3 to TRBJ2-5; D is perhaps TRBD2 (6 bases). CDR1 is ENHRY, CDR2 SYGVKD, per germline. Trimming left V 6 bases short and J 5 bases short, with 13 bases between. This CDR3 is 13 amino acids long. In DNA form, the CDR3 reads TGTGCCATCAGGCGGGGATTGCTGGAGACCCAGTACTTC. Translating gives CAIRRGLLETQYF.

This clone came up once. V gene TRBV5-4 combines with J gene TRBJ2-3, with 8 bases lining up with TRBD1. Germline CDR1 is SGHNT and CDR2 is YYREEE (reference sequence). The CDR3 has 14 amino acids. After removal of 4 bases from V and 6 bases from J, the junction contained 7 bases not matched to a gene. The CDR3 sequence is CASSTSDRVDTQYF. The CDR3 DNA reads as TGTGCCAGCAGCACATCGGACAGGGTCGATACGCAGTATTTT.

The chain combines TRBV6-5 with TRBJ1-2; D is possibly TRBD1 (5 bases). The V gene lost 0 bases and the J gene lost 4 bases, with 12 bases spanning the gap. Germline values: CDR1 MNHEY, CDR2 SVGAGI. This CDR3 is built from 15 residues. The CDR3 loop reads CASSYSPGPIYGYTF. The CDR3 DNA reads TGTGCCAGCAGTTACTCCCCAGGGCCCATCTATGGCTACACCTTC.

This chain joins TRBV7-2 and TRBJ2-2, with 12 bases lining up with TRBD2. The V gene end was trimmed by 7 bases and the J gene end by 7 bases; junction bases not matched to a gene: 10. CDR1 is SGHTA and CDR2 is FQGNSA in the germline V gene. There are 16 residues in the CDR3. The CDR3 DNA reads as TGTGCCAGCACAATACTAGCGGGAGGAGTTAGCGGGGAGCTGTTTTTT. Encoded protein: CASTILAGGVSGELFF.

V gene TRBV30 combines with J gene TRBJ2-1, with unresolved D. Per the germline V gene, CDR1 is GTSNPN and CDR2 is SVGIG (reference sequence). This CDR3 contains 13 residues. The V end was cut by 0 bases, the J end by 7 bases, with 10 bases between. CDR3 in DNA: TGTGCCTGGAGTGTGGAGCTACGGAATGAGCAGTTCTTC. Translating it yields CAWSVELRNEQFF.